These 6 T cell receptor beta chains came from one sample sequenced in a study of shared clonotypes between healthy human individuals. TCRdb's table, derived via immunoSEQ multiplex PCR, lists solely in-frame clones and lacks some. The table includes roughly 2.4 million clones, around 95% detected once. Sequences were obtained from naive CD4+ T cells sorted from blood. The subset was: CD45RA+ positively selected. Receptors were obtained from a man aged 18 to 29 in good health.

Remarks on this clone: Other DNA sequences in the same sample also yield this CDR3. V gene TRBV5-8 combines with J gene TRBJ1-5; the D is unclear. Trimming shortened V by 2 bases and J by 5 bases, and 5 bases separated the two germline ends. This CDR3 contains 12 residues. Per the germline V gene, CDR1 is SGHTS and CDR2 is YDEGEE. CDR3 loop: CASSFSYQPQHF. DNA of the CDR3: TGTGCCAGCAGCTTCTCCTATCAGCCCCAGCATTTT.

The V call is TRBV9, the J call TRBJ1-3, with D unresolved. Germline V gives CDR1 SGDLS, CDR2 YYNGEE. Trimming left V 0 bases short and J 0 bases short, with 7 bases between. The CDR3 spans 15 residues. The CDR3 region is CASSVAGTSGNTIYF. The CDR3 DNA sequence: TGTGCCAGCAGCGTAGCCGGAACCTCTGGAAACACCATATATTTT.

The genes are TRBV11-3 and TRBJ2-5, with TRBD2 as a possible D gene (5 bases). Trimming cost V 1 base and J 1 base, with 13 bases left between them. This CDR3 contains 16 residues. Germline V gene sequence: CDR1 SGHNT, CDR2 YENEEA. The CDR3 DNA follows: TGTGCCAGCAGCTTAGGCGTCGGGGAGACCCAAGAGACCCAGTACTTC. As protein: CASSLGVGETQETQYF. Full variable domain (missing parts from reference TRBV11-3 and TRBJ2-5): EAGVVQSPRYKIIEKKQPVAFWCNPISGHNTLYWYLQNLGQGPELLIRYENEEAVDDSQLPKDRFSAERLKGVDSTLKIQPAELGDSAVYLCASSLGVGETQETQYFGPGTRLLVL.

V gene TRBV29-1 combines with J gene TRBJ2-7, with a tentative D call TRBD1 (6 bases). V was pared by 1 base and J by 0 bases, with 10 bases between. The CDR3 covers 14 residues. Germline V gene data show CDR1 as SQVTM and CDR2 as ANQGSEA. This CDR3 is CSVEVQGSSYEQYF. CDR3 bases: TGCAGCGTTGAAGTACAGGGAAGCTCCTACGAGCAGTACTTC.

The rearrangement links TRBV15 to TRBJ2-2; 11 nucleotides agree with TRBD2. CDR3 length: 15 residues. Losses at the gene ends were 7 bases for V and 5 bases for J; bases not matched to a gene: 6. Looked up from germline, CDR1 is LNHNV and CDR2 is YYDKDF (reference sequence). CDR3 bases: TGTGCCACCACCACTAGCGGGAGCAGGACCGGGGAGCTGTTTTTT. Its protein product is CATTTSGSRTGELFF.

This chain links TRBV6-5 with TRBJ1-6, with a tentative D call TRBD1 (5 bases). The CDR3 is made up of 15 amino acids. Trimming removed 5 bases at V and 5 bases at J, with 13 bases between. Germline V CDR1 and CDR2: MNHEY, SVGAGI. The CDR3 region is CASSAGTVDNSPLHF. The CDR3 nucleotides are TGTGCCAGCAGTGCGGGGACGGTGGATAATTCACCCCTCCACTTT.